Described below is a single T cell receptor beta chain sequence and its context. Its antigen is currently unknown. A much larger clone differs by one base, so this may be a read error. Samples had at least 7 million PBMCs isolated from them. At least 5.5 micrograms of total RNA were extracted per sample. This entry comes from a study of blood T cells in healthy people across ages. Findings of the study overall: A roughly linear age-dependent decrease characterized TCR beta diversity per million T cells.

This CDR3 has 15 residues. PCR was performed a second time for about 7 to 12 cycles using a sample-barcoded 5' primer and a J-beta primer mix. Carrying 12 random nucleotides, a template-switch adaptor labeled each individual cDNA molecule. TCRdb fed the 5' RACE reads into MiXCR, producing one record per CDR3 protein. The sample lists around 900,000 distinct CDR3 sequences, about 30% seen once, with 17% in the top ten. This clonotype was sampled from a woman of 80 years or more in good health. V gene TRBV12-3 or TRBV12-4 combines with J gene TRBJ2-5, with a weak D call TRBD1 (7 bases). Sequencing was performed on blood. CDR3 coding DNA: TGTGTCAGCAGTTTCCAACAGGGGAGGCAAGAGACCCAGTACTTC. Translated, it gives CVSSFQQGRQETQYF.